This passage covers 29 T cell receptor beta chains from one sample sequenced in a study of T cell responses to AZD1222 COVID-19 vaccine. Some clones are missing from TCRdb's copy, which holds only in-frame ones; the method was immunoSEQ multiplex PCR. The sample has 140,000 to 150,000 clones, around nine tenths seen once. The specimen was peripheral blood, collected on day 0 of MenACWY control vaccination. The receptors were sampled from an adult in good health.

The CDR3 DNA sequence: TGTGCCAGCAGTGCGAAACAGGGGAACACTGAAGCTTTCTTT. Translated, it gives CASSAKQGNTEAFF. V is TRBV28 and J is TRBJ1-1, with a tentative D call TRBD1 (6 bases). Germline values: CDR1 MDHEN, CDR2 SYDVKM. The V end lost 5 bases, the J end lost 1 base, and 11 bases lay between the germline ends. The CDR3 is made up of 14 amino acids.

The rearrangement joins TRBV20-1 to TRBJ1-2, with a possible D match to TRBD1 (5 bases). The CDR3 is 14 residues long. Germline V CDR1 and CDR2: DFQATT, SNEGSKA (reference sequence). V was shortened by 3 bases and J by 1 base, with 12 bases between the two germline ends. In DNA, the CDR3 is TGCAGTGCTAGTGGGTGGGGACTTAACTATGGCTACACCTTC. Translation: CSASGWGLNYGYTF.

V is TRBV15 and J is TRBJ2-7, with D possibly TRBD1 on 6 matching bases. CDR3 length equals 14 residues. CDR1 LNHNV and CDR2 YYDKDF come from the germline V gene (reference sequence). The germline V and J ends were trimmed by 4 bases and 5 bases, with 15 bases remaining between them. The CDR3 DNA is TGTGCCACCAGCAAACCGGGACAAGTAGACGAGCAGTACTTC. Protein sequence: CATSKPGQVDEQYF.

This clone was recorded once. The chain employs TRBV10-3 and TRBJ2-7; D is perhaps TRBD1 or TRBD2 (5 bases each). CDR3 length: 12 amino acids. The V gene lost 4 bases and the J gene lost 5 bases, with 9 bases spanning the gap. Per the germline V gene, CDR1 is ENHRY and CDR2 is SYGVKD. The CDR3 region is CAISVRGNEQYF. The CDR3 bases are TGTGCCATCAGTGTTCGGGGCAACGAGCAGTACTTC.

The chain couples TRBV9 to TRBJ2-1; TRBD1 might be the D (6 bases). Germline CDR1 reads SGDLS; CDR2 reads YYNGEE. This CDR3 spans 15 amino acids. Trimming shortened V by 3 bases and J by 3 bases, and 13 bases separated the two germline ends. CDR3 in DNA: TGTGCCAGCAGCGAGGGGACAATTCTCTACAATGAGCAGTTCTTC. Its translation: CASSEGTILYNEQFF.

Regarding this clone: The same CDR3 arises from other DNA sequences in this sample as well. This chain uses TRBV30 with TRBJ1-5, with D possibly TRBD1 on 5 matching bases. V gave up 0 bases and J gave up 4 bases, with 7 bases separating them. The germline gives CDR1 GTSNPN, CDR2 SVGIG (reference sequence). The CDR3 totals 13 residues. The CDR3 DNA reads TGTGCCTGGAGTGTTCAGGGAAATCAGCCCCAGCATTTT. It yields the protein CAWSVQGNQPQHF.

The chain employs TRBV30 and TRBJ1-3; the D is unclear. The CDR3 is made up of 12 amino acids. Trimming took 8 bases from V and 4 from J, leaving 12 bases between them. The V gene's germline CDR1 is GTSNPN and CDR2 SVGIG (reference sequence). In nucleotides, the CDR3 is TGTGCCGGTTGGGGTAGGGGAAACACCATATATTTT. It specifies CAGWGRGNTIYF.

V usage is TRBV7-9 and J usage is TRBJ1-4; the D gene is possibly TRBD1 (5 bases). CDR1 and CDR2 from the germline V gene are SEHNR and FQNEAQ (reference sequence). Deletions cut 5 bases from V and 6 bases from J, with 13 bases between. CDR3 length: 14 residues. The CDR3 sequence is CASSQRGGDEKLFF. The CDR3 DNA follows: TGTGCCAGCAGCCAAAGGGGTGGGGATGAAAAACTGTTTTTT.

The J gene is TRBJ2-3, the V gene TRBV20-1; 8 bases match TRBD1. The CDR3 is made up of 14 amino acids. V gave up 3 bases and J gave up 5 bases; unmatched junction bases: 7. Germline loops: CDR1 DFQATT, CDR2 SNEGSKA (reference sequence). The CDR3 nucleotides read TGCAGTGCTAGTACCGGGACAGGTAGAGATACGCAGTATTTT. This sequence encodes CSASTGTGRDTQYF.

CDR3 amino acids: CASSVSGISTDTQYF. CDR3 sequence (DNA): TGTGCCAGCAGCGTAAGCGGGATTAGCACAGATACGCAGTATTTT. The chain combines TRBV5-6 with TRBJ2-3; 7 bases line up with TRBD2. Losses at the gene ends were 4 bases for V and 0 bases for J; bases not matched to a gene: 5. This CDR3 contains 15 residues. CDR1 is SGHDT and CDR2 is YYEEEE in the germline V gene.

This clone was seen more than once but under ten times. This chain connects TRBV28 to TRBJ2-7; D could derive from TRBD1 or TRBD2 (7 bases each). The V gene's germline CDR1 is MDHEN and CDR2 SYDVKM. V lost 3 bases, J lost 9 bases, and 18 bases lay in between. The CDR3 totals 14 residues. The CDR3 sequence: CASSLGGGQTMQYF. The CDR3 nucleotides read TGTGCCAGCAGTTTGGGAGGGGGACAGACTATGCAGTACTTC.

The gene calls are TRBV27 and TRBJ2-1; 7 bases line up with TRBD2. V was clipped by 5 bases and J by 2 bases; unmatched bases: 3. The CDR3 covers 14 residues. Germline assignment: CDR1 MNHEY and CDR2 SMNVEV (reference sequence). The CDR3 loop reads CASSPSGAYNEQFF. Here the CDR3 DNA reads TGTGCCAGCAGTCCTAGCGGAGCCTACAATGAGCAGTTCTTC.

The sample holds one count of this clone. The chain carries TRBV29-1 and TRBJ2-1; 10 bases map to TRBD2. CDR1 and CDR2 from the germline V gene are SQVTM and ANQGSEA. This CDR3 has 14 amino acids. With 1 base clipped from V and 4 bases from J, the junction kept 1 base outside the gene matches. The CDR3 region is CSVEGTSGYNEQFF. CDR3 nucleotides: TGCAGCGTTGAAGGGACTAGCGGATACAATGAGCAGTTCTTC.

This chain joins TRBV2 and TRBJ1-1; D remains unclear. This CDR3 region has 15 residues. V gave up 1 base and J gave up 1 base, with 10 bases separating them. CDR1 and CDR2 (germline): SNHLY, FYNNEI. The DNA for the CDR3 is TGTGCCAGCAGTGAAGGAGGGTATGGGAACACTGAAGCTTTCTTT. Amino acids: CASSEGGYGNTEAFF.

The chain combines TRBV18 with TRBJ1-3; D remains ambiguous. The CDR3 has 16 residues. Germline CDR1 is KGHSH and CDR2 is LQKENI. V was pared by 3 bases and J by 4 bases, with 16 bases between. DNA of the CDR3: TGTGCCAGCTCACCTAACGTGGGGAGTTCCGGAAACACCATATATTTT. Amino acid sequence: CASSPNVGSSGNTIYF.

This clone has only one observation. This chain connects TRBV3-1 (or the pseudogene TRBV3-2) to TRBJ2-2, with 7 bases fitting TRBD2. With 4 bases clipped from V and 4 bases from J, the junction kept 9 bases outside the gene matches. The CDR3 length is 16 residues. The V gene's germline CDR1 is LGHDT and CDR2 YNNKEL (reference sequence). In DNA form, the CDR3 reads TGTGCCAGCAGCCCACCGGGAGCGGGATTCACCGGGGAGCTGTTTTTT. Amino acid sequence: CASSPPGAGFTGELFF.

This clone was seen a single time. The genes are TRBV3-1 (or the pseudogene TRBV3-2) and TRBJ2-1; D unclear. V was trimmed by 1 base and J by 4 bases, leaving 14 bases between them. CDR1 and CDR2 from the germline V gene are LGHDT and YNNKEL (reference sequence). The CDR3 sequence is 16 residues long. The CDR3 loop is CASSQVSGLNYNEQFF. CDR3 sequence (DNA): TGTGCCAGCAGCCAAGTGTCTGGCCTAAATTACAATGAGCAGTTCTTC.

For this clone: Relative to the germline gene, one junction end is altered; a read error may explain this. This chain connects TRBV15 to TRBJ2-1, with no clear D. Germline loops: CDR1 LNHNV, CDR2 YYDKDF (reference sequence). CDR3 length: 12 residues. DNA for the CDR3: TGTGCCACCAGCCGAGAACGGAATGAGCAGTTCTTC. Residues: CATSRERNEQFF. Full variable domain (outside the CDR3, taken from reference TRBV15 and TRBJ2-1): DAMVIQNPRYQVTQFGKPVTLSCSQTLNHNVMYWYQQKSSQAPKLLFHYYDKDFNNEADTPDNFQSRRPNTSFCFLDIRSPGLGDTAMYLCATSRERNEQFFGPGTRLTVL.

This sequence joins TRBV2 and TRBJ1-5; possible D gene TRBD1, 5 bases. Looked up from germline, CDR1 is SNHLY and CDR2 is FYNNEI. This CDR3 has 13 amino acids. V was clipped by 1 base and J by 6 bases, with 7 bases between them. CDR3 residues: CASSEGGRQPQHF. CDR3 DNA sequence: TGTGCCAGCAGTGAAGGGGGCCGTCAGCCCCAGCATTTT.

This clone was found once. The rearrangement links TRBV24-1 to TRBJ2-2; either TRBD1 or TRBD2 may supply D (5 bases each). The CDR3 is 14 amino acids. Germline values: CDR1 KGHDR, CDR2 SFDVKD. V gave up 12 bases and J gave up 2 bases, with 15 bases separating them. The chain's CDR3 is CASEGRTNTGELFF. The CDR3 nucleotides read TGTGCCTCCGAGGGGCGGACTAACACCGGGGAGCTGTTTTTT.

The chain joins TRBV3-1 (or the pseudogene TRBV3-2) to TRBJ2-1; 11 bases are shared with TRBD2. The CDR3 is 18 residues long. The germline V gene encodes CDR1 LGHDT and CDR2 YNNKEL (reference sequence). Losses at the gene ends were 4 bases for V and 4 bases for J; bases not matched to a gene: 12. As DNA, the CDR3 is TGTGCCAGCAGCCCCGAACCACTAGCGGGGGCCGTATACAATGAGCAGTTCTTC. Protein sequence: CASSPEPLAGAVYNEQFF.

V usage is TRBV6-1 and J usage is TRBJ2-1, with D hard to call. The CDR3 is made up of 12 amino acids. CDR1 is MNHNS and CDR2 is SASEGT in the germline V gene. V lost 3 bases and J 0 bases, leaving 0 bases between the germline ends. CDR3 region: CASSDSYNEQFF. In DNA, the CDR3 is TGTGCCAGCAGTGACTCCTACAATGAGCAGTTCTTC.

By share, this clone ranks as medium-sized. The chain is built from TRBV5-1 and TRBJ1-5; 11 bases match TRBD1. The germline V gene encodes CDR1 SGHRS and CDR2 YFSETQ. The J segment lost 7 bases and the V segment lost 4 bases, leaving 10 bases of the junction unmatched. The CDR3 contains 16 residues. The CDR3 reads CASSPQGTGGGQPQHF. In DNA, the CDR3 is TGCGCCAGCAGCCCCCAGGGGACAGGGGGAGGGCAGCCCCAGCATTTT.

This chain joins TRBV19 and TRBJ1-6, with 7 bases matching TRBD1. CDR1 is LNHDA, CDR2 SQIVND, per germline (reference sequence). The length of the CDR3 is 15 residues. Trimming at V came to 8 bases and at J to 4 bases, leaving 8 bases not matched to a gene. Here the CDR3 reads CASRPGTAYNSPLHF. The CDR3 nucleotides are TGTGCCAGTCGACCCGGGACAGCGTATAATTCACCCCTCCACTTT.

V is TRBV4-1 and J is TRBJ1-5; 9 bases match TRBD1. The V gene end was trimmed by 5 bases and the J gene end by 6 bases; junction bases not matched to a gene: 8. Germline V gene sequence: CDR1 MGHRA, CDR2 YSYEKL. The CDR3 is 15 amino acids. The CDR3 reads CASSWGQGVGQPQHF. The CDR3 DNA reads as TGCGCCAGCAGCTGGGGACAGGGAGTAGGTCAGCCCCAGCATTTT.

V is TRBV28 and J is TRBJ1-3; D unclear. The germline CDR1 and CDR2 sequences are MDHEN and SYDVKM. The CDR3 runs 15 residues. Trimming left V 3 bases short and J 3 bases short, with 12 bases between. The CDR3 protein is CASSFAGSRGNTIYF. CDR3 nucleotides: TGTGCCAGCAGTTTCGCGGGTAGTCGTGGAAACACCATATATTTT.

V is TRBV20-1 and J is TRBJ1-1; no clear D. From germline, CDR1 is DFQATT and CDR2 SNEGSKA (reference sequence). Trimming left V 0 bases short and J 4 bases short, with 3 bases between. The CDR3 is 11 residues long. CDR3 sequence: CSARDFTEAFF. As DNA, the CDR3 is TGCAGTGCTAGAGATTTCACTGAAGCTTTCTTT.

This rearrangement joins TRBV6-6 to TRBJ1-2; 8 bases line up with TRBD1. The V gene's germline CDR1 is MNHNY and CDR2 SVGAGI (reference sequence). The CDR3 has 16 residues. V trimming: 4 bases; J trimming: 4 bases; junction bases outside the gene matches: 11. The CDR3 region is CASSSNRRQGTYGYTF. CDR3 coding DNA: TGTGCCAGCAGTTCCAACCGACGACAGGGGACCTATGGCTACACCTTC.

This chain links TRBV7-3 with TRBJ1-1; possible D gene TRBD1, 6 bases. The CDR3 sequence is 13 residues long. Germline-derived CDR1 and CDR2 are SGHTA and FQGTGA. Trimming removed 3 bases from V and 1 base from J, with 6 bases in between. CDR3 protein: CASSLGQNTEAFF. The CDR3 DNA follows: TGTGCCAGCAGCTTGGGACAGAACACTGAAGCTTTCTTT.